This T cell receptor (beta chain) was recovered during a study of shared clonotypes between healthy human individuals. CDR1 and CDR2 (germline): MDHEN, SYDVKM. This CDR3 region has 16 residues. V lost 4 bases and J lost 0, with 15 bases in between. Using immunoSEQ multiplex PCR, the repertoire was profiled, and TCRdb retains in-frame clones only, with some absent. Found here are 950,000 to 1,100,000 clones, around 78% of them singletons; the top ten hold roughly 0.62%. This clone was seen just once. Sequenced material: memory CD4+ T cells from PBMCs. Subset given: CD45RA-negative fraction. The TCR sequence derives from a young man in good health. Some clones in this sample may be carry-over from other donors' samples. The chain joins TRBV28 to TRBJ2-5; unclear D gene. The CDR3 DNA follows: TGTGCCAGCAGTTCTTACTCGTCCTCGTACCAAGAGACCCAGTACTTC. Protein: CASSSYSSSYQETQYF.